The table lists the clone carrying this T cell receptor (beta chain) with many counts. What it recognizes is unknown. The germline V gene encodes CDR1 LGHNA and CDR2 YNFKEQ. The CDR3 totals 15 residues. V gave up 0 bases and J gave up 10 bases; unmatched junction bases: 6. The sample belongs to a study of T-cell memory formation after mild COVID-19. Notes on the study in general: The CD4+ clones that contracted clustered mainly within CM and EM, and the CD8+ clones concentrated in EMRA. A second wave expanding day 15 to 37 was CD4+-biased; contracting clones were balanced.

Each CDR3 protein gets one entry after TCRdb re-called the 5' RACE reads with MiXCR. The sample gives around 530,000 distinct CDR3 sequences, roughly 22% of which show up once; 7% to 9% is in the top ten. J is TRBJ1-6 and V is TRBV4-2; 7 bases are shared with TRBD1. The sequencing sample was made of PBMCs or a T cell subset sorted from them (not recorded which). The TCR comes from an adult woman who had mild COVID-19 (a few samples of this study predate the infection). Cell type and time point are not known. This CDR3 is CASSQELPGGSPLHF. CDR3 in DNA: TGTGCCAGCAGCCAAGAACTCCCAGGGGGGTCACCCCTCCACTTT.